This T cell receptor beta chain was captured in a study of blood T cell repertoires in COVID-19. Study context: Sources were T cells, B-cell-depleted T cells, or PBMCs; the material itself was cDNA or gDNA.

The germline V gene encodes CDR1 SNHLY and CDR2 FYNNEI. V was pared by 0 bases and J by 7 bases, with 9 bases between. The CDR3 extends over 13 amino acids. As originally analysed: How many nucleated cells were present was estimated from reference gene primer amplification. Data came from immunoSEQ multiplex PCR; TCRdb stores just in-frame clones and leaves some out. V and J calls and clone size are copied from that table; D and trimming were computed from the DNA. The sample has around 97,000 clones, roughly 79% seen once; the top ten hold under 11%. The receptor's source is a man in his 70s with acute or convalescent COVID-19. The J gene is TRBJ1-2, the V gene TRBV2, with D unresolved. Source material: peripheral blood. The CDR3 sequence is CASSEAYKSGYTF. CDR3 coding DNA: TGTGCCAGCAGTGAAGCGTATAAGAGTGGCTACACCTTC.